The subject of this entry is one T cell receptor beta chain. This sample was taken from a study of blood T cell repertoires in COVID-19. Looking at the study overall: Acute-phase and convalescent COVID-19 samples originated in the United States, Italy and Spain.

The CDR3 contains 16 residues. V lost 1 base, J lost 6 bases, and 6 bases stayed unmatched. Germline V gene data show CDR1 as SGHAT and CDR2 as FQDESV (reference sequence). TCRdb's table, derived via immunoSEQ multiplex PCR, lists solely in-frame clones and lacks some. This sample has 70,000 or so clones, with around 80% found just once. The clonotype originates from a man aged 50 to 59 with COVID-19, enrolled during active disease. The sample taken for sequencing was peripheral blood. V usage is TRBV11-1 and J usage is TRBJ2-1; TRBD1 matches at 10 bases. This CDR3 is CASSLVPGQGINEQFF. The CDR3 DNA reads TGTGCCAGCAGCTTAGTACCGGGACAGGGGATCAATGAGCAGTTCTTC.